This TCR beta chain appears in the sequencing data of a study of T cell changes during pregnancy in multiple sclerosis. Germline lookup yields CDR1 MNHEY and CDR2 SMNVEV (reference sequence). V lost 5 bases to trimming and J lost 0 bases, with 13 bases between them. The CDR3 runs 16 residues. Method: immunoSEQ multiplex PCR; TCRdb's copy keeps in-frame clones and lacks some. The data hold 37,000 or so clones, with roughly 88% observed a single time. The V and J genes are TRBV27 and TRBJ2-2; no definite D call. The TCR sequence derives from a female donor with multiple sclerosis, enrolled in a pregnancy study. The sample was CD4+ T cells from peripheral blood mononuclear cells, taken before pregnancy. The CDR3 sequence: CASSNSYLANTGELFF. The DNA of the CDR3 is TGTGCCAGCAGTAATAGCTACCTGGCGAACACCGGGGAGCTGTTTTTT.